Each of the 14 T cell receptor beta chains below was sequenced from the same sample in a study of T cells in Graves' hyperthyroidism and ophthalmopathy. From RNA transcripts, TCR beta CDR3 regions were amplified. A set of HTBI primers served as the primers for a first-round RT-PCR of the TCR CDR3. TCRdb re-called the multiplex PCR reads with MiXCR, one entry per CDR3 protein. The repertoire has roughly 630,000 distinct CDR3 sequences, approximately 15% of them found once; the top ten carry roughly 7.3%. Sequencing used blood. The source of these receptors is a woman aged 30 to 39 with Graves' hyperthyroidism.

This clonotype was counted ten times or more. The chain carries TRBV2 and TRBJ1-5, with D hard to call. The CDR3 totals 15 residues. Germline CDR1 reads SNHLY; CDR2 reads FYNNEI. With 2 bases removed from V and 9 bases from J, the gap between germline ends came to 17 bases. The CDR3 protein is CASSEFSGATGPQHF. The CDR3 region has the DNA TGTGCCAGCAGTGAATTTTCGGGCGCGACGGGGCCCCAGCATTTT.

This clonotype was detected many times. The V and J genes are TRBV7-2 and TRBJ2-7, with TRBD2 matching 8 bases. The CDR3 runs to 16 residues. Per the germline V gene, CDR1 is SGHTA and CDR2 is FQGNSA. The V and J ends lost 5 bases and 5 bases, in that order; junction bases with no gene match: 14. This chain's CDR3 is CASSPTTGRALDEQYF. The CDR3 DNA reads as TGTGCCAGCAGCCCCACTACCGGGAGGGCCCTCGACGAGCAGTACTTC.

The table lists this clonotype with a few counts. The J gene is TRBJ2-7, the V gene TRBV7-8, with 10 bases that match TRBD1. The V segment lost 7 bases and the J segment 4 bases; nucleotides outside the gene matches: 7. This CDR3 is built from 14 residues. Germline values: CDR1 SGHVS, CDR2 FQNEAQ. The CDR3 loop reads CASNDRGRTYEQYF. The CDR3 bases are TGTGCCAGCAACGACAGGGGGCGCACGTACGAGCAGTACTTC.

At least ten counts were recorded for this clonotype. Here the CDR3 reads CASSPPTSMNTEAFF. DNA of the CDR3: TGTGCCAGCTCACCACCTACCAGCATGAACACTGAAGCTTTCTTT. J is TRBJ1-1 and V is TRBV18; no clear D. CDR1 KGHSH and CDR2 LQKENI come from the germline V gene. There are 15 residues in the CDR3. Trimming removed 0 bases from V and 0 bases from J, with 8 bases in between.

The CDR3 loop is CASSWLAGGSSSTDTQYF. The CDR3 DNA follows: TGTGCCAGCAGCTGGCTAGCGGGAGGGAGCTCTAGCACAGATACGCAGTATTTT. The V and J genes are TRBV11-2 and TRBJ2-3, with 12 nucleotides matching TRBD2. Germline V gives CDR1 SGHAT, CDR2 FQNNGV. The CDR3 contains 18 residues. V was pared by 4 bases and J by 0 bases, with 8 bases of the junction left unmatched.

This sequence joins TRBV24-1 and TRBJ2-2; D remains ambiguous. CDR3 length: 13 residues. In germline, CDR1 is KGHDR, CDR2 SFDVKD. V was trimmed by 5 bases and J by 8 bases, leaving 11 bases between them. The CDR3 nucleotides are TGTGCCACCAGTGCGCCCCTAGTTGGGGAGCTGTTTTTT. This translates into CATSAPLVGELFF.

This clonotype turned up a few times. This chain joins TRBV30 and TRBJ2-5; D is perhaps TRBD2 (5 bases). Germline lookup yields CDR1 GTSNPN and CDR2 SVGIG (reference sequence). This CDR3 has 14 residues. Trimming shortened V by 3 bases and J by 1 base, and 12 bases separated the two germline ends. DNA for the CDR3: TGTGCCTGGAGGGGTGGACTGAGCCAAGAGACCCAGTACTTC. It encodes CAWRGGLSQETQYF.

This clonotype was counted ten times or more. The rearrangement links TRBV12-3 or TRBV12-4 to TRBJ2-6, with unresolved D. The CDR3 is 14 amino acids. The V gene lost 5 bases and the J gene lost 6 bases, with 11 bases spanning the gap. The CDR3 coding sequence is TGTGCCAGCAGTAACCTCGGTGTGGCCAACGTCCTGACTTTC. It specifies CASSNLGVANVLTF.

This clonotype was counted at least ten times. J is TRBJ1-3 and V is TRBV5-1, with 9 positions matching TRBD1. V gave up 2 bases and J gave up 4 bases; unmatched junction bases: 1. In germline, CDR1 is SGHRS, CDR2 YFSETQ. The CDR3 loop spans 14 amino acids. The CDR3, as DNA: TGCGCCAGCAGCTTTGGACAGGGGGGAAACACCATATATTTT. Amino acid sequence: CASSFGQGGNTIYF.

The chain employs TRBV11-1 and TRBJ2-3; TRBD2 is a possible D gene (6 bases). CDR3 length: 14 residues. V lost 1 base, J lost 4 bases, and 9 bases lay in between. Germline V lookup: CDR1 SGHAT, CDR2 FQDESV (reference sequence). The CDR3 sequence is CASSLVRLADTQYF. As DNA, the CDR3 is TGTGCCAGCAGCTTAGTCCGACTAGCAGATACGCAGTATTTT. The whole variable domain, filled in from reference TRBV11-1 and TRBJ2-3, reads EAEVAQSPRYKITEKSQAVAFWCDPISGHATLYWYRQILGQGPELLVQFQDESVVDDSQLPKDRFSAERLKGVDSTLKIQPAELGDSAMYLCASSLVRLADTQYFGPGTRLTVL.

This clonotype has a count of ten or more. The rearrangement uses TRBV11-2 and TRBJ1-1; 9 bases match TRBD1. The CDR3 has 14 amino acids. Germline CDR1 reads SGHAT; CDR2 reads FQNNGV. V shed 8 bases and J 5 bases; nucleotides not matched to a gene: 9. Written as DNA, the CDR3 is TGTGCCAGCGACAGGGGGACCCTAGGTACTGAAGCTTTCTTT. Residues: CASDRGTLGTEAFF. The whole variable domain, filled in from reference TRBV11-2 and TRBJ1-1, reads EAGVAQSPRYKIIEKRQSVAFWCNPISGHATLYWYQQILGQGPKLLIQFQNNGVVDDSQLPKDRFSAERLKGVDSTLKIQPAKLEDSAVYLCASDRGTLGTEAFFGQGTRLTVV.

Many counts were recorded for this clonotype. V is TRBV7-9 and J is TRBJ2-3, with 11 bases lining up with TRBD2. The CDR3 spans 15 residues. Germline values: CDR1 SEHNR, CDR2 FQNEAQ (reference sequence). The V and J ends lost 3 bases and 6 bases, in that order; junction bases with no gene match: 5. The CDR3 nucleotides read TGTGCCAGCAGCTTCCTAGCGGGAGGCGATGATACGCAGTATTTT. Amino acids: CASSFLAGGDDTQYF.

This clonotype occurred many times. This chain connects TRBV20-1 to TRBJ2-7, with 8 nucleotides matching TRBD2. Germline V gene lookup returns CDR1 DFQATT and CDR2 SNEGSKA (reference sequence). Losses at the gene ends were 3 bases for V and 5 bases for J; bases not matched to a gene: 18. CDR3 size: 17 residues. The CDR3 here is CSASHLRTGGRYDEQYF. The CDR3 bases are TGCAGTGCTAGTCATCTCCGTACTGGCGGGAGGTACGACGAGCAGTACTTC.

This clonotype was detected ten times or more. The genes are TRBV10-3 and TRBJ2-1; D uncertain. In germline, CDR1 is ENHRY, CDR2 SYGVKD. This CDR3 is built from 12 residues. V was clipped by 4 bases and J by 0 bases, with 1 base between them. CDR3 in amino acids: CAISGSYNEQFF. The CDR3 nucleotides are TGTGCCATCAGTGGCTCCTACAATGAGCAGTTCTTC.